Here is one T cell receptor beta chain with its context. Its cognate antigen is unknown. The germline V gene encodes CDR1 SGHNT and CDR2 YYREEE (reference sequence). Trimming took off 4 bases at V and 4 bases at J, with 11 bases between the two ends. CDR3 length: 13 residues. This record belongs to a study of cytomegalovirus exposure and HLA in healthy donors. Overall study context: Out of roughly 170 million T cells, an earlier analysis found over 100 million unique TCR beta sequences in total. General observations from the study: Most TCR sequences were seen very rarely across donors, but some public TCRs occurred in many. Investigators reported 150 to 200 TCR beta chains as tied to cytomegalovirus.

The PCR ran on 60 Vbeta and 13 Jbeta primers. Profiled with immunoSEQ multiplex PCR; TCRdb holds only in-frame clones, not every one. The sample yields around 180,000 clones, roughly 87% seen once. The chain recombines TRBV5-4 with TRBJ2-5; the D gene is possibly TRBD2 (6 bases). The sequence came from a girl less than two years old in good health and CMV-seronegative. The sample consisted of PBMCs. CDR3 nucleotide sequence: TGTGCCAGCAGCATCGGACTATTAGAGACCCAGTACTTC. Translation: CASSIGLLETQYF.